This record covers a single TCR beta chain. TCRdb re-called the RT-PCR reads through MiXCR, storing one row per CDR3 protein. The data hold about 110,000 distinct CDR3 sequences, with 35% to 45% observed a single time. These data are taken from a study of patients and donors after allogeneic stem cell transplantation. V was clipped by 7 bases and J by 3 bases, with 15 bases between them. This CDR3 comprises 13 residues. CDR1 and CDR2 from the germline V gene are SQVTM and ANQGSEA. V and J are TRBV29-1 and TRBJ2-5; the D is unclear. The sample consisted of blood, either unsorted or a sorted T cell fraction (not recorded which). This receptor was identified in a human donor who was either an allogeneic HSCT recipient or a stem cell or donor lymphocyte infusion donor (not recorded which). It is not recorded whose cells these are; they may come from a transplant donor. CDR3 bases: TGCAGCGCCGGACCCTTGTTTAAAGAGACCCAGTACTTC. Residues: CSAGPLFKETQYF.